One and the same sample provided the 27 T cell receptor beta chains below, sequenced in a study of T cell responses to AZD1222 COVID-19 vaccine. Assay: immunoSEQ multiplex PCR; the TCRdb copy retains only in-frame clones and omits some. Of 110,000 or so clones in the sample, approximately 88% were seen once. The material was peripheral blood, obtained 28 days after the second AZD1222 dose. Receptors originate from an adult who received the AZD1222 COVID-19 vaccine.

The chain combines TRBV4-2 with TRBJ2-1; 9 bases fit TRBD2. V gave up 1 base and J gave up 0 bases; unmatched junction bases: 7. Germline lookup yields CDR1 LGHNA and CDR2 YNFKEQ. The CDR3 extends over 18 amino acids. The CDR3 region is CASSQGVGAGGSYNEQFF. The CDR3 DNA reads TGTGCCAGCAGCCAAGGGGTCGGAGCGGGGGGCTCCTACAATGAGCAGTTCTTC.

CDR3 loop: CASSFNSVTGELFF. CDR3 nucleotides: TGTGCCAGCAGCTTCAACAGTGTAACCGGGGAGCTGTTTTTT. This rearrangement joins TRBV9 to TRBJ2-2; D remains ambiguous. The CDR3 spans 14 residues. Trimming cost V 4 bases and J 5 bases, with 12 bases left between them. Germline V gives CDR1 SGDLS, CDR2 YYNGEE.

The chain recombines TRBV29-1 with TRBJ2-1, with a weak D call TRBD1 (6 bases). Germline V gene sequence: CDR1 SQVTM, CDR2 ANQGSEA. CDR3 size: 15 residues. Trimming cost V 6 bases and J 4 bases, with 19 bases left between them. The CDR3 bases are TGCAGCGTCGCACAATCCGGGACACCATACAATGAGCAGTTCTTC. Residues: CSVAQSGTPYNEQFF.

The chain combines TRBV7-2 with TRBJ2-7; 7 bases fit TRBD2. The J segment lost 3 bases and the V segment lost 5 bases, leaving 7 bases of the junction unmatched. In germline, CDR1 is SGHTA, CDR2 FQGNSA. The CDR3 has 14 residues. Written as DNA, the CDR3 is TGTGCCAGCAGCCCTGGACTAGGGAGCTACGAGCAGTACTTC. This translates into CASSPGLGSYEQYF.

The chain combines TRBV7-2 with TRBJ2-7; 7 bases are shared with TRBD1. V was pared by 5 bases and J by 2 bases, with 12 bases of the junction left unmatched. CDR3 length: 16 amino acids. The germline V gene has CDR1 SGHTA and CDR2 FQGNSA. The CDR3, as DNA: TGTGCCAGCAGCCCACGAGCTAGGGGGCAGGCCTACGAGCAGTACTTC. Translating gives CASSPRARGQAYEQYF.

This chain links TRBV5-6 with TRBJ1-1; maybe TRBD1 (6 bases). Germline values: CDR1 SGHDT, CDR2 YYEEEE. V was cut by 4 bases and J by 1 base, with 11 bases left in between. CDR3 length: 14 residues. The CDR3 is CASSDGTKNTEAFF. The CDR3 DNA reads TGTGCCAGCAGCGACGGGACAAAGAACACTGAAGCTTTCTTT.

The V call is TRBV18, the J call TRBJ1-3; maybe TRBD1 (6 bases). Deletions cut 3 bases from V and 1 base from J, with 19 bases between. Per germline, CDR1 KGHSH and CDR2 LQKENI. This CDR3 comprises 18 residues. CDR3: CASSPPTHPGVSGNTIYF. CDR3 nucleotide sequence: TGTGCCAGCTCACCGCCAACTCACCCAGGGGTGTCTGGAAACACCATATATTTT.

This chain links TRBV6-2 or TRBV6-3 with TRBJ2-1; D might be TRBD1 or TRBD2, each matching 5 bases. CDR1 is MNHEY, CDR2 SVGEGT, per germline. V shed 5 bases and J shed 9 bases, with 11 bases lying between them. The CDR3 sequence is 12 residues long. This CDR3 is CASSLRAGEQFF. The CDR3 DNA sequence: TGTGCCAGCAGTCTCAGGGCGGGTGAGCAGTTCTTC.

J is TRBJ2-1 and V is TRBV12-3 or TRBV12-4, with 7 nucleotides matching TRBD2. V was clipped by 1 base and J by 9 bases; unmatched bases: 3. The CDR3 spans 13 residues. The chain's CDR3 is CASSLGGGLEQFF. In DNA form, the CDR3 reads TGTGCCAGCAGTTTAGGGGGGGGTCTTGAGCAGTTCTTC.

The CDR3 sequence is CASSIDQRGNYGYTF. The CDR3 DNA follows: TGTGCCAGTAGTATAGATCAAAGGGGGAACTATGGCTACACCTTC. The V and J genes are TRBV19 and TRBJ1-2; weak D call: TRBD1 (6 bases). The CDR3 loop spans 15 amino acids. V was cut by 0 bases and J by 2 bases, with 10 bases left in between. CDR1 and CDR2 from the germline V gene are LNHDA and SQIVND (reference sequence).

The CDR3 loop is CASSLGGLKGTEAFF. CDR3 nucleotides: TGCGCCAGCAGCTTGGGAGGCCTTAAAGGGACTGAAGCTTTCTTT. J is TRBJ1-1 and V is TRBV5-1; D remains unclear. V gave up 0 bases and J gave up 5 bases, with 14 bases separating them. This CDR3 is 15 amino acids long. The germline CDR1 and CDR2 sequences are SGHRS and YFSETQ.

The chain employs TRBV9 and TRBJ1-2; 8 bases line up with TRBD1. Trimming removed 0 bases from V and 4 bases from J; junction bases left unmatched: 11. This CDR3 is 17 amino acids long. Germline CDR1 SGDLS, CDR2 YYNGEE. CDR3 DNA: TGTGCCAGCAGCGTAGCAGGGACAGGCCTAAGGGGCTATGGCTACACCTTC. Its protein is CASSVAGTGLRGYGYTF.

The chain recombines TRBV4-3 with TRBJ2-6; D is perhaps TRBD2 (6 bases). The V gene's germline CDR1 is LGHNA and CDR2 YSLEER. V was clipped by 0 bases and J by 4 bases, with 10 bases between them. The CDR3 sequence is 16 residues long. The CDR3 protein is CASSQDGAGGANVLTF. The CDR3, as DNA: TGCGCCAGCAGCCAAGACGGGGCGGGGGGGGCCAACGTCCTGACTTTC.

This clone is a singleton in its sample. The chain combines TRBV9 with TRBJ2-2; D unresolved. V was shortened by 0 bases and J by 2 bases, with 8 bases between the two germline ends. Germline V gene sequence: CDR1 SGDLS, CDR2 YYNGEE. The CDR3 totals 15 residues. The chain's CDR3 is CASSVVSLNTGELFF. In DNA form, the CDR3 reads TGTGCCAGCAGCGTAGTTAGCCTTAACACCGGGGAGCTGTTTTTT.

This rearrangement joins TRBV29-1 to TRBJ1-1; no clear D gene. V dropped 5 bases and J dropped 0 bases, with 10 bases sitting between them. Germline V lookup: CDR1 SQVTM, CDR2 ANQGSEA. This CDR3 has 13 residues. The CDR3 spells CSVTEVMNTEAFF. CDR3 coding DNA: TGCAGCGTTACTGAGGTAATGAACACTGAAGCTTTCTTT.

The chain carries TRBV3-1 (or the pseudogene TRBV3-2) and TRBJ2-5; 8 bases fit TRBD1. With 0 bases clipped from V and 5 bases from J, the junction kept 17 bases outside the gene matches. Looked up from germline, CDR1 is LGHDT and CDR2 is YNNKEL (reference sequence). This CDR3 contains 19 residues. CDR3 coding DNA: TGTGCCAGCAGCCAAGATATGGAGACAGGGGCTTGGATAGGGGAGACCCAGTACTTC. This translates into CASSQDMETGAWIGETQYF.

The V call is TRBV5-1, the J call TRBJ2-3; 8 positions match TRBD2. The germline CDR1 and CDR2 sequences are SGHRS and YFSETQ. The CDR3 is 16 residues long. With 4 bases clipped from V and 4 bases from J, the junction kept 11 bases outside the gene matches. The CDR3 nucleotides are TGCGCCAGCAGCGGGTCCGGGACTAGTTCATCAGATACGCAGTATTTT. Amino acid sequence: CASSGSGTSSSDTQYF.

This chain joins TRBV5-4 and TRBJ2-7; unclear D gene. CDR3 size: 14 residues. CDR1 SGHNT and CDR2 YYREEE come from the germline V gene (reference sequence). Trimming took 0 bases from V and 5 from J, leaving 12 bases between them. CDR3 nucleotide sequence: TGTGCCAGCAGCTTGGCACCCGAGGTTAACGAGCAGTACTTC. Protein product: CASSLAPEVNEQYF.

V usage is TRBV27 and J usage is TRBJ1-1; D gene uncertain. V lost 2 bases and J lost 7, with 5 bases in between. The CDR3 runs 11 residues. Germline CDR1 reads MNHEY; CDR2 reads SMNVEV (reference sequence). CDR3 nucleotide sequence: TGTGCCAGCAGTTTAGGGGTTGAAGCTTTCTTT. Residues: CASSLGVEAFF.

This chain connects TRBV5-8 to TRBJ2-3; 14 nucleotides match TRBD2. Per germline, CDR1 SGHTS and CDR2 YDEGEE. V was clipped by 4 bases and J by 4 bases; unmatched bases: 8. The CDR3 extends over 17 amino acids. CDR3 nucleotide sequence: TGTGCCAGCAGCCCTGCGACTAGCGGGGGGGGCCCAGATACGCAGTATTTT. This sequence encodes CASSPATSGGGPDTQYF.

CDR3 DNA: TGTGCCATCAGTGACGGACAGGGTGCCACCGGGGAGCTGTTTTTT. It is translated as CAISDGQGATGELFF. The chain employs TRBV10-3 and TRBJ2-2; TRBD1 matches 8 bases. There are 15 residues in the CDR3. V lost 3 bases and J lost 4; bases outside the gene matches: 4. CDR1 is ENHRY and CDR2 is SYGVKD in the germline V gene.

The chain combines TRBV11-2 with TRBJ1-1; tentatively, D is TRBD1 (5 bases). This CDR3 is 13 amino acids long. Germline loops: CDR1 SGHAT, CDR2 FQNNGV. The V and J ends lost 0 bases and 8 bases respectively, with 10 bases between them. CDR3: CASSLDVRGEAFF. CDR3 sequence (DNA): TGTGCCAGCAGCTTAGATGTGCGGGGGGAAGCTTTCTTT.

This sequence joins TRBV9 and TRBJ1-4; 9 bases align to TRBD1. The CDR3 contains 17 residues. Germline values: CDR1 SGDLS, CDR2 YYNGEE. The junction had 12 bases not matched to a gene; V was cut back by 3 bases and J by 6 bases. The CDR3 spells CASSAPPGQGFDEKLFF. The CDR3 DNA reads TGTGCCAGCAGCGCGCCACCGGGACAGGGTTTCGATGAAAAACTGTTTTTT.

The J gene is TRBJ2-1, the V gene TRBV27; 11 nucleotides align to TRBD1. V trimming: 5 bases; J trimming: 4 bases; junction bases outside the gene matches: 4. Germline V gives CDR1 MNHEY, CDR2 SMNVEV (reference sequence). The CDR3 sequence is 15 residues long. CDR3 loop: CASSRGTGGYNEQFF. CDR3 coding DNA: TGTGCCAGCAGTCGGGGGACAGGGGGATACAATGAGCAGTTCTTC.

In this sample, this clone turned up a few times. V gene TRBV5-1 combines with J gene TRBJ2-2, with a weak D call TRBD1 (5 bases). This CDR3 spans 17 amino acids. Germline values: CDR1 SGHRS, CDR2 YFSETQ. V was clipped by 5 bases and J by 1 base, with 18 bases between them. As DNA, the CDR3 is TGCGCCAGCAGGAGTGGCCAGGGCCTTAGGAACACCGGGGAGCTGTTTTTT. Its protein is CASRSGQGLRNTGELFF.

The CDR3 region is CASSQSQETIMPQHF. In DNA form, the CDR3 reads TGCGCCAGCAGCCAATCTCAGGAAACAATCATGCCCCAGCATTTT. The V gene is TRBV4-1, the J gene TRBJ1-5; D unclear. CDR3 length: 15 residues. Germline assignment: CDR1 MGHRA and CDR2 YSYEKL. V gave up 2 bases and J gave up 9 bases, with 17 bases separating them.

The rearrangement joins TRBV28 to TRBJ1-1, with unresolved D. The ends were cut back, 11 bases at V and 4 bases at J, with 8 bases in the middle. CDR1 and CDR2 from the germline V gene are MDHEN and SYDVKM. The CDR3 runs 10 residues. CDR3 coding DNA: TGTGCCGCCTTAGCCACTGAAGCTTTCTTT. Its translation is CAALATEAFF. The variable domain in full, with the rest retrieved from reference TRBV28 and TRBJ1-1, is DVKVTQSSRYLVKRTGEKVFLECVQDMDHENMFWYRQDPGLGLRLIYFSYDVKMKEKGDIPEGYSVSREKKERFSLILESASTNQTSMYLCAALATEAFFGQGTRLTVV.